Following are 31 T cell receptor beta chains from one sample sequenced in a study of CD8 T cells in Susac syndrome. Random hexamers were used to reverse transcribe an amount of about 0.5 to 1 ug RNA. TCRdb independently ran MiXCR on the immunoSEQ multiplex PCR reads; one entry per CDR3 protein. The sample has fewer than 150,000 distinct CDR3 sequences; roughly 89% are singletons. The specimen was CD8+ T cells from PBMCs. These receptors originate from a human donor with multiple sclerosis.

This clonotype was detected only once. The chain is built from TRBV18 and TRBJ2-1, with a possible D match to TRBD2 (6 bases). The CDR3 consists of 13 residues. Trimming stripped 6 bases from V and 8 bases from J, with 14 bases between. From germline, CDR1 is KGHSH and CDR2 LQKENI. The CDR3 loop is CASSSTGGYEQFF. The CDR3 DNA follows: TGTGCCAGCTCCTCAACCGGGGGTTATGAGCAGTTCTTC.

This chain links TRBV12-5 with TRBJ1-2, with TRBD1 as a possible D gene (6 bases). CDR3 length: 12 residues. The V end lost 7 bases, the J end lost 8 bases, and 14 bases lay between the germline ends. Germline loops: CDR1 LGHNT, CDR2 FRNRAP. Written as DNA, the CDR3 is TGTGCTAGTGCCTTGGACAGCTCAGGCTACACCTTC. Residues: CASALDSSGYTF.

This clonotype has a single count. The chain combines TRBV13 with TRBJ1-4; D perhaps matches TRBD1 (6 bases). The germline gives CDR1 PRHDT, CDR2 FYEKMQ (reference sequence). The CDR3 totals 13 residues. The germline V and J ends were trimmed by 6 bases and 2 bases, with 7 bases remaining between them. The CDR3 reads CASSQGTNEKLFF. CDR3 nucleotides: TGTGCCAGCAGTCAGGGGACTAATGAAAAACTGTTTTTT.

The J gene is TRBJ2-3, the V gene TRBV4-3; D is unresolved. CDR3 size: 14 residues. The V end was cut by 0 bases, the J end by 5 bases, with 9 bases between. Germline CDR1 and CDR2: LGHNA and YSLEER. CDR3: CASSQDQVEDTQYF. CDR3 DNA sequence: TGCGCCAGCAGCCAAGATCAGGTCGAAGATACGCAGTATTTT.

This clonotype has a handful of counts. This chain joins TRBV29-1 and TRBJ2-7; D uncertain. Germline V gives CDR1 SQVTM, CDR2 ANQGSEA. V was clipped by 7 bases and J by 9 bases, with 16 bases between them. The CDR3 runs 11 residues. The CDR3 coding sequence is TGCAGCGCCACCACGGCTGGGGTGCAGTACTTC. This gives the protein CSATTAGVQYF.

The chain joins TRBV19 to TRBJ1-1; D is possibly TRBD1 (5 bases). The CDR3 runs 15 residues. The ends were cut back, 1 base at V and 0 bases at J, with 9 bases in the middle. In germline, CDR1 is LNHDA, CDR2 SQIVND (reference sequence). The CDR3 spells CASSIAATVNTEAFF. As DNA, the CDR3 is TGTGCCAGTAGTATAGCCGCGACAGTGAACACTGAAGCTTTCTTT.

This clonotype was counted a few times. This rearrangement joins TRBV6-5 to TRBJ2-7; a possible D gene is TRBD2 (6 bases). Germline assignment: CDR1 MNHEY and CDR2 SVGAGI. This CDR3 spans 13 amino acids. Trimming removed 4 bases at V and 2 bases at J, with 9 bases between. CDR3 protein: CASSSGVTYEQYF. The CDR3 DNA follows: TGTGCCAGCAGTTCGGGGGTTACCTACGAGCAGTACTTC.

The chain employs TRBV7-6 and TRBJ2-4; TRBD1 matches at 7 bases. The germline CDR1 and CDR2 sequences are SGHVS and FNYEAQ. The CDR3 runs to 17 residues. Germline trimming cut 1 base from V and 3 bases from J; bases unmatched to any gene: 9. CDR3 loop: CASSLGTGVQGKNIQYF. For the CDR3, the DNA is TGTGCCAGCAGCTTAGGCACAGGGGTTCAGGGCAAAAACATTCAGTACTTC. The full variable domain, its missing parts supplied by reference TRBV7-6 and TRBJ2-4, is GAGVSQSPRYKVTKRGQDVALRCDPISGHVSLYWYRQALGQGPEFLTYFNYEAQQDKSGLPNDRFSAERPEGSISTLTIQRTEQRDSAMYRCASSLGTGVQGKNIQYFGAGTRLSVL.

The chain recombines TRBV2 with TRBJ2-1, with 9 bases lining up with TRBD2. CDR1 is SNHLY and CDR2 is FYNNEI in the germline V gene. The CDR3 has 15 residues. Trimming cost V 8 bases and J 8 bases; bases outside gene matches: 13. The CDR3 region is CASWNVAGGQDEQFF. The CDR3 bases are TGTGCCAGCTGGAATGTGGCGGGAGGGCAGGATGAGCAGTTCTTC.

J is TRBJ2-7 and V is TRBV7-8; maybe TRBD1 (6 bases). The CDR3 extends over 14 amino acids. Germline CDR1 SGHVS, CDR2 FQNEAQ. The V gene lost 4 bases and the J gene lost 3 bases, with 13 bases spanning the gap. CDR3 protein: CASSSRDIFYEQYF. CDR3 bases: TGTGCCAGCAGCTCCCGGGACATCTTCTACGAGCAGTACTTC.

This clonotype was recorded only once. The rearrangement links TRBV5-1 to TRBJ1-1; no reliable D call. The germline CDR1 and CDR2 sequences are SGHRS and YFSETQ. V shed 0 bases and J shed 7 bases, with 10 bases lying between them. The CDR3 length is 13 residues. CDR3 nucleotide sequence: TGCGCCAGCAGCTTGGTCAGCAGAAATGAAGCTTTCTTT. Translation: CASSLVSRNEAFF.

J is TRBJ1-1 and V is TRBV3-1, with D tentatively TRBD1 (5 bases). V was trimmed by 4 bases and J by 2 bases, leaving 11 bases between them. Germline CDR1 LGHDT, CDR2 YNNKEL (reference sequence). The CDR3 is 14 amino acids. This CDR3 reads CASSPMGPNTEAFF. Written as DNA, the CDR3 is TGTGCCAGCAGCCCAATGGGGCCCAACACTGAAGCTTTCTTT.

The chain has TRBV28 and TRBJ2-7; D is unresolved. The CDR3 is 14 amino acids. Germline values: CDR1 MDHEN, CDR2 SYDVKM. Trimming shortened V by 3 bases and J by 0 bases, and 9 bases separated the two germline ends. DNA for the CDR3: TGTGCCAGCAGTTTCCTGGCCACCTCCTACGAGCAGTACTTC. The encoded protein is CASSFLATSYEQYF.

The CDR3 DNA is TGCAGTGCTAGAAATTCGGGGCTAGCCGTAGCCAAAAACATTCAGTACTTC. This gives the protein CSARNSGLAVAKNIQYF. V gene TRBV20-1 combines with J gene TRBJ2-4; D tentatively fits TRBD1 or TRBD2 (5 bases each). CDR1 is DFQATT, CDR2 SNEGSKA, per germline (reference sequence). The CDR3 length is 17 residues. V was pared by 2 bases and J by 0 bases, with 17 bases between.

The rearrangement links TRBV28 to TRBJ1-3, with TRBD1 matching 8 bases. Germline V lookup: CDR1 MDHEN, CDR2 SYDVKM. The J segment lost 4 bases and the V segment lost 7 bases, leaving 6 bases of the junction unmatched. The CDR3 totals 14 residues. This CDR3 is CASIGQGWGNTIYF. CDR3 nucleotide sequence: TGTGCCAGCATCGGACAGGGCTGGGGAAACACCATATATTTT.

In DNA, the CDR3 is TGTGCCAGCAGTTACTCCCCCAGCGGGATCTACGAGCAGTACTTC. Its protein product is CASSYSPSGIYEQYF. The chain couples TRBV6-5 to TRBJ2-7, with 7 bases lining up with TRBD2. After removal of 0 bases from V and 3 bases from J, the junction contained 5 bases not matched to a gene. CDR1 is MNHEY, CDR2 SVGAGI, per germline. The CDR3 totals 15 residues.

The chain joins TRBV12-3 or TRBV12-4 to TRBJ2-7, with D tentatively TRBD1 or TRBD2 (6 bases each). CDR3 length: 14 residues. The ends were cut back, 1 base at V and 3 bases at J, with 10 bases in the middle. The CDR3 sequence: CASSLGGAGYEQYF. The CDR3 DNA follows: TGTGCCAGCAGTTTAGGGGGGGCCGGCTACGAGCAGTACTTC.

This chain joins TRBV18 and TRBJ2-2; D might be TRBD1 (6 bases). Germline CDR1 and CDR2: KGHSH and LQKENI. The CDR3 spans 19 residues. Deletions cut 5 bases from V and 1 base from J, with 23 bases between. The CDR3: CASSANRDTINQNTGELFF. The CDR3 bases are TGTGCCAGCTCAGCTAACCGGGACACAATCAATCAGAACACCGGGGAGCTGTTTTTT.

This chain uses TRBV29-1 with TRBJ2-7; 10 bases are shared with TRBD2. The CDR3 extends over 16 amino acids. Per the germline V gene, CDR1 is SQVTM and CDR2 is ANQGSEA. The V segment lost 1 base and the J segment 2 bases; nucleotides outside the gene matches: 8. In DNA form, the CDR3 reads TGCAGCGTTGAAGGTACTAGCGGGGAGAGGGCCTACGAGCAGTACTTC. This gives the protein CSVEGTSGERAYEQYF.

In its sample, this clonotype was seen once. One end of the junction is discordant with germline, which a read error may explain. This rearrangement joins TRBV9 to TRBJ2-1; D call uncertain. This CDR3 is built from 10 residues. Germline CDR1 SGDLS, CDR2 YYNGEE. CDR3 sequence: CASSVGVSPF. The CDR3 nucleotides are TGTGCCAGCAGCGTAGGAGTCTCCCCCTTC.

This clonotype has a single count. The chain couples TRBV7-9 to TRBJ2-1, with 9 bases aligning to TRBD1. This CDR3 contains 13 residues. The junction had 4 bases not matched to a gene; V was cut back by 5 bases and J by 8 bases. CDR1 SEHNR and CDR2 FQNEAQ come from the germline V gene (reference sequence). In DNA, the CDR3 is TGTGCCAGCAGCGGGACAGGGTCCGATGAGCAGTTCTTC. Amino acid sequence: CASSGTGSDEQFF.

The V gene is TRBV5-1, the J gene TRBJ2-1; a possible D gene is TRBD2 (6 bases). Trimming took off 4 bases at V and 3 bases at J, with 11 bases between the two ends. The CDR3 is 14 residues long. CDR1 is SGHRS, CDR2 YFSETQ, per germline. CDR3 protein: CASSLPDYYNEQFF. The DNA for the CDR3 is TGCGCCAGCAGCCTTCCGGACTACTACAATGAGCAGTTCTTC.

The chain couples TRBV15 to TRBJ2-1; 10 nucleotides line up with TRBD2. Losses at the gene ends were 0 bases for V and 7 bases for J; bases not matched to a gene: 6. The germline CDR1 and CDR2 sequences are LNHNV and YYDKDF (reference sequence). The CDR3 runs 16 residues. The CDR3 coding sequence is TGTGCCACCAGCAGAGATCGGGCTAGCGGGAGAAATGAGCAGTTCTTC. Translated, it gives CATSRDRASGRNEQFF.

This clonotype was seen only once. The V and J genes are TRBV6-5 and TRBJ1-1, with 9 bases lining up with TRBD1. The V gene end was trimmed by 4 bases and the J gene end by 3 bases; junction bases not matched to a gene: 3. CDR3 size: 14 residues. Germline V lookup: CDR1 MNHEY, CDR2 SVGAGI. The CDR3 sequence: CASSSRTGDTEAFF. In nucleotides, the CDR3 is TGTGCCAGCAGTTCAAGGACAGGGGACACTGAAGCTTTCTTT.

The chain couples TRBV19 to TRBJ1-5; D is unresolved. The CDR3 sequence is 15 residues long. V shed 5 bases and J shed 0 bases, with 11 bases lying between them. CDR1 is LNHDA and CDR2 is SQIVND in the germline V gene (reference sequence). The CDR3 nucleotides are TGTGCCAGTAGTTCTTACTTCGATAGCAATCAGCCCCAGCATTTT. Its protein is CASSSYFDSNQPQHF.

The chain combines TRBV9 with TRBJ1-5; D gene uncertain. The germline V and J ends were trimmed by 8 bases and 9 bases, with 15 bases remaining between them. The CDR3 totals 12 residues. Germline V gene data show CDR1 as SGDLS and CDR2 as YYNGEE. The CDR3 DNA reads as TGTGCCAGGGGCGGGGTTGCGGGGCCCCAGCATTTT. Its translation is CARGGVAGPQHF.

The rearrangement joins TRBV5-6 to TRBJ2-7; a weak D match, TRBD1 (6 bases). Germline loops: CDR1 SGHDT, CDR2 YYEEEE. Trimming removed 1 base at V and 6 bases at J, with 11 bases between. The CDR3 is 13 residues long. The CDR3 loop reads CASSLMIGGEQYF. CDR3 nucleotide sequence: TGTGCCAGCAGCTTGATGATAGGGGGCGAGCAGTACTTC.

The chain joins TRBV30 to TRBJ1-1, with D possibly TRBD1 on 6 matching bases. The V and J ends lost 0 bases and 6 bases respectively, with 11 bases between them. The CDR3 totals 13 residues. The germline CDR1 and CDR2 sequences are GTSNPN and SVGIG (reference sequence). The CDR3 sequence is CAWSVSGASEAFF. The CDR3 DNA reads TGTGCCTGGAGTGTGTCGGGGGCCTCTGAAGCTTTCTTT.

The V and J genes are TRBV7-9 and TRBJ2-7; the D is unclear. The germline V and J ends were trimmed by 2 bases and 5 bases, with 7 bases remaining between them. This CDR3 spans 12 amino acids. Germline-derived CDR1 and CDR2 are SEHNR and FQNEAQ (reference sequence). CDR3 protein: CASSLRPDEQYF. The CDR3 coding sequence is TGTGCCAGCAGCTTAAGACCCGACGAGCAGTACTTC.

Here the CDR3 reads CSARDQVPGYGYTF. The CDR3 region has the DNA TGCAGTGCTAGAGATCAGGTCCCGGGCTATGGCTACACCTTC. V usage is TRBV20-1 and J usage is TRBJ1-2; D is ambiguous. Trimming removed 0 bases from V and 4 bases from J, with 12 bases in between. This CDR3 comprises 14 residues. Looked up from germline, CDR1 is DFQATT and CDR2 is SNEGSKA (reference sequence).

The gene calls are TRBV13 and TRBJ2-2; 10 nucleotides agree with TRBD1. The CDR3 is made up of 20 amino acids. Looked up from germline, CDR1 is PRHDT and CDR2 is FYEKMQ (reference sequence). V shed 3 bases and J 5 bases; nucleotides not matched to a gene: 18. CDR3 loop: CASSFSPARSGTGDTGELFF. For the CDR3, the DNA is TGTGCCAGCAGCTTTTCACCCGCCCGGTCCGGGACAGGGGATACCGGGGAGCTGTTTTTT.